The entry below gives a single T cell receptor (beta chain) sequence along with its context. Its matching antigen is unknown. These data come from a study of cytomegalovirus exposure and HLA in healthy donors. When sampled, the donors appeared nominally healthy, though they likely had unrecorded immune exposures. The PCR was carried out with 60 Vbeta primers and 13 Jbeta primers. Assay: immunoSEQ multiplex PCR; the TCRdb copy retains only in-frame clones and omits some. Of more than 60,000 clones listed, around 80% were seen once; the top ten hold nearly 3%. The CDR3 loop spans 13 amino acids. CDR1 and CDR2 from the germline V gene are MNHNS and SASEGT. Findings and limits, study-wide: Associated with cytomegalovirus, according to the listing, were 150 to 200 TCR beta chains. Per published accounts, TCR beta sequences correctly predicted the HLA-A and HLA-B alleles of most subjects.

The chain employs TRBV6-1 and TRBJ1-2; perhaps TRBD1 as D (6 bases). The receptor comes from a woman aged 25 to 39 in good health and CMV-seronegative. Sequencing was carried out using PBMCs. In nucleotides, the CDR3 is TGTGCGACCGTGGCGGGGGGGCACTATGGCTACACCTTC. This codes for CATVAGGHYGYTF.